This section outlines one T cell receptor (beta chain) sequence together with its context. Previously published methods and listed TCR primers were used for the bulk TCR libraries. TCRdb re-analysed the PCR reads in MiXCR, keeping a single row per CDR3 protein. Of around 460,000 distinct CDR3 sequences in the sample, over 20% were seen once. This record belongs to a study of molecular identifiers for immune sequencing clone quantification. Sorting was used to obtain naive CD8 T cells (CD8+CD4-CCR7+CD45RA+). The length of the CDR3 is 14 residues. V was trimmed by 1 base and J by 6 bases, leaving 9 bases between them.

V is TRBV12-3 or TRBV12-4 and J is TRBJ2-2; D not certain. The sample was naive CD8+ T cells from blood, with Jurkat cell RNA spiked in. Subset reported: FACS-sorted CD8+CD4-CCR7+CD45RA+ naive T cells. This receptor was taken from a human donor in good health. Some libraries in this study had Jurkat cell RNA spiked in. The CDR3 here is CASSLGRLAGELFF. The CDR3 region has the DNA TGTGCCAGCAGTTTAGGAAGGCTCGCCGGGGAGCTGTTTTTT.